One and the same sample provided the 14 T cell receptor beta chains below, sequenced in a study of blood T cell repertoires in COVID-19. Some clones are missing from TCRdb's copy, which holds only in-frame ones; the method was immunoSEQ multiplex PCR. The table lists more than 150,000 clones, roughly 94% of them singletons. Sequencing input: peripheral blood. These receptors originate from a man aged 30 to 45 with COVID-19, enrolled during active disease.

This clone came up once. The chain is built from TRBV10-1 and TRBJ2-4, with TRBD1 as a possible D gene (6 bases). Germline lookup yields CDR1 WNHNN and CDR2 SYGVQD (reference sequence). Between the trimmed V and J ends, which lost 7 bases and 6 bases, there was a span of 28 bases. The CDR3 is made up of 18 amino acids. CDR3 nucleotide sequence: TGCGCCAGCACGGGTGGCGAGGAGAGGGGGTACTTGGGAAACATTCAGTACTTC. This codes for CASTGGEERGYLGNIQYF.

The J gene is TRBJ2-7, the V gene TRBV9; 7 bases align to TRBD1. CDR1 is SGDLS, CDR2 YYNGEE, per germline. Trimming removed 3 bases from V and 2 bases from J; junction bases left unmatched: 5. This CDR3 is built from 14 residues. CDR3 residues: CASSGRDRAYEQYF. The CDR3 nucleotides are TGTGCCAGCAGCGGCCGGGACAGAGCCTACGAGCAGTACTTC.

V is TRBV7-2 and J is TRBJ2-2; D unresolved. Trimming stripped 2 bases from V and 6 bases from J, with 7 bases between. Germline V lookup: CDR1 SGHTA, CDR2 FQGNSA. The CDR3 is 13 residues long. The CDR3 bases are TGTGCCAGCAGCTTAAATCGGGCCGGGGAGCTGTTTTTT. Translation: CASSLNRAGELFF.

This rearrangement joins TRBV9 to TRBJ1-2; D is possibly TRBD1 (5 bases). CDR1 and CDR2 (germline): SGDLS, YYNGEE. This CDR3 is built from 15 residues. V shed 3 bases and J shed 2 bases, with 14 bases lying between them. Written as DNA, the CDR3 is TGTGCCAGCAGCGCCTCAGGGTTGGGGAACTATGGCTACACCTTC. Encoded protein: CASSASGLGNYGYTF.

The rearrangement uses TRBV9 and TRBJ2-3; D is unresolved. Between the trimmed V and J ends, which lost 4 bases and 6 bases, there was a span of 12 bases. In germline, CDR1 is SGDLS, CDR2 YYNGEE. CDR3 size: 13 residues. The CDR3 coding sequence is TGTGCCAGCAGCTCCCTTAATGCGGATACGCAGTATTTT. Encoded protein: CASSSLNADTQYF.

There are a few counts of this clone. The DNA of the CDR3 is TGTGCCAGCAGTGAACGTAGCTCTGGAAACACCATATATTTT. Amino acid sequence: CASSERSSGNTIYF. This chain joins TRBV6-1 and TRBJ1-3; D is unclear. The CDR3 loop spans 14 amino acids. Germline CDR1 is MNHNS and CDR2 is SASEGT. Trimming removed 2 bases from V and 0 bases from J, with 5 bases in between.

The J gene is TRBJ1-3, the V gene TRBV11-2; 10 nucleotides line up with TRBD1. Germline V CDR1 and CDR2: SGHAT, FQNNGV. V dropped 5 bases and J dropped 10; count of bases not matched to a gene: 17. The CDR3 runs 17 residues. CDR3 DNA: TGTGCCAGCAGCCCCGTCCTAAGGGACAGGGGATTTAGGACCATATATTTT. Protein product: CASSPVLRDRGFRTIYF.

The chain is built from TRBV2 and TRBJ1-2; D uncertain. The CDR3 loop spans 14 amino acids. Trimming shortened V by 4 bases and J by 0 bases, and 9 bases separated the two germline ends. CDR1 is SNHLY and CDR2 is FYNNEI in the germline V gene. The CDR3 sequence: CASSVREANYGYTF. The CDR3 DNA reads TGTGCCAGCAGTGTTCGGGAAGCTAACTATGGCTACACCTTC.

The chain's CDR3 is CASRWGWTGGAWTEAFF. CDR3 DNA sequence: TGTGCCAGCAGGTGGGGTTGGACAGGGGGCGCTTGGACTGAAGCTTTCTTT. The chain is built from TRBV27 and TRBJ1-1, with 11 bases aligning to TRBD1. The germline CDR1 and CDR2 sequences are MNHEY and SMNVEV (reference sequence). The CDR3 covers 17 residues. Trimming at V came to 6 bases and at J to 5 bases, leaving 14 bases not matched to a gene.

The J gene is TRBJ2-1, the V gene TRBV7-9; TRBD1 is a possible D gene (5 bases). CDR1 and CDR2 from the germline V gene are SEHNR and FQNEAQ (reference sequence). The CDR3 is 12 amino acids. The V and J ends lost 6 bases and 5 bases respectively, with 8 bases between them. The CDR3 region has the DNA TGTGCCAGCAGGGGGCCAAACAATGAGCAGTTCTTC. It encodes CASRGPNNEQFF.

The CDR3 here is CASSPITVWAGDTQYF. As DNA, the CDR3 is TGTGCCAGCAGCCCAATTACCGTCTGGGCAGGGGATACGCAGTATTTT. The chain employs TRBV3-1 (or the pseudogene TRBV3-2) and TRBJ2-3; D is possibly TRBD1 (5 bases). This CDR3 region has 16 residues. The V and J ends lost 4 bases and 6 bases respectively, with 20 bases between them. Germline-derived CDR1 and CDR2 are LGHDT and YNNKEL (reference sequence).

The CDR3 spells CASSGTTSSYNEQFF. As DNA, the CDR3 is TGTGCCAGCAGCGGGACTACTAGCTCCTACAATGAGCAGTTCTTC. This rearrangement joins TRBV7-9 to TRBJ2-1; 7 nucleotides agree with TRBD2. Germline-derived CDR1 and CDR2 are SEHNR and FQNEAQ (reference sequence). This CDR3 contains 15 residues. The V and J ends lost 5 bases and 0 bases, in that order; junction bases with no gene match: 4.

V gene TRBV2 combines with J gene TRBJ1-2, with 8 positions matching TRBD1. In germline, CDR1 is SNHLY, CDR2 FYNNEI. Trimming at V came to 6 bases and at J to 7 bases, leaving 7 bases not matched to a gene. The CDR3 has 13 residues. The CDR3 nucleotides are TGTGCCAGCAGCGGACAGGGTTCTTCTGGCTACACCTTC. This translates into CASSGQGSSGYTF.

This chain connects TRBV4-1 to TRBJ2-3; 7 bases are shared with TRBD1. The germline V gene has CDR1 MGHRA and CDR2 YSYEKL. CDR3 length equals 14 residues. The junction had 5 bases not matched to a gene; V was cut back by 3 bases and J by 5 bases. In DNA, the CDR3 is TGCGCCAGCAGCCAGGTGACAGGGATAGATACGCAGTATTTT. Amino acids: CASSQVTGIDTQYF.